This T cell receptor (beta chain) appears in the sequencing data of a study of T cells in Graves' hyperthyroidism and ophthalmopathy. Germline lookup yields CDR1 SQVTM and CDR2 ANQGSEA. J lost 4 bases, V lost 2 bases, and 9 bases had no gene match. The CDR3 has 15 residues. Amplified TCR beta CDR3 regions derived from RNA transcripts. First-round RT-PCR targeting the TCR CDR3 was performed with the HTBI primer set. TCRdb analysed the multiplex PCR reads with MiXCR anew, one entry per CDR3 protein. The sample has approximately 610,000 distinct CDR3 sequences, roughly 15% seen once. This clonotype was observed many times. The antigen is undetermined. Clinical Activity Scores of at least 3, NOSPECS grades of at least 4 and durations under 3 months characterized ophthalmopathy patients. Fresh peripheral blood, 8 to 10 ml of it, supplied the PBMCs. Points from the study as a whole: From stable hyperthyroidism, ophthalmopathy was separated by a 13 V-J model.

Material for sequencing was blood. This receptor was identified in a woman aged 40-49 years with Graves' ophthalmopathy. V usage is TRBV29-1 and J usage is TRBJ2-5; 8 nucleotides line up with TRBD2. In nucleotides, the CDR3 is TGCAGCGTTGAATGGCGGGAGGTCCTTTCAGAGACCCAGTACTTC. Residues: CSVEWREVLSETQYF.